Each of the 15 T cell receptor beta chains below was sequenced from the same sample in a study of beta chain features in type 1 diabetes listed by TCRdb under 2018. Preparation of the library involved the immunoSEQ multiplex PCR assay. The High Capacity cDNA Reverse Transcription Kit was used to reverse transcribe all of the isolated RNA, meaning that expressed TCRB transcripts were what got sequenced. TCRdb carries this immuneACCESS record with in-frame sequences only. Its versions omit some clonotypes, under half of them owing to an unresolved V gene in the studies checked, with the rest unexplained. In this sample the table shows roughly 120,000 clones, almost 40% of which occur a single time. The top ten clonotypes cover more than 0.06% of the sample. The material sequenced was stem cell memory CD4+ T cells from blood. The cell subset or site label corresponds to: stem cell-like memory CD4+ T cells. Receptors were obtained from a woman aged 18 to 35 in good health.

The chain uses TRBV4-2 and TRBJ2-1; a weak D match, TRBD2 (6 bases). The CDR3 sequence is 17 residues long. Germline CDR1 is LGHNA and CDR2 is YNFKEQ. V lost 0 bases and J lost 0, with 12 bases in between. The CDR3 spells CASSQDVAGRSYNEQFF. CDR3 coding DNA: TGTGCCAGCAGCCAAGATGTCGCGGGGCGCTCCTACAATGAGCAGTTCTTC.

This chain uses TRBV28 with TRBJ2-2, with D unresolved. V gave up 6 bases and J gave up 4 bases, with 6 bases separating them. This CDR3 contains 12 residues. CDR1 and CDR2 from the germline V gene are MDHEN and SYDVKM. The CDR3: CASSPSTGELFF. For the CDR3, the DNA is TGTGCCAGCAGCCCGTCCACCGGGGAGCTGTTTTTT.

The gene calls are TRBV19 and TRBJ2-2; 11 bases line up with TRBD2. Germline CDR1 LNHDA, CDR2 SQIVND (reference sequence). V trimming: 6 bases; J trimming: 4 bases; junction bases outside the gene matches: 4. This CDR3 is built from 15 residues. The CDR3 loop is CASSSGTSGTGELFF. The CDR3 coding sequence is TGTGCCAGTAGCTCCGGGACTAGCGGCACCGGGGAGCTGTTTTTT.

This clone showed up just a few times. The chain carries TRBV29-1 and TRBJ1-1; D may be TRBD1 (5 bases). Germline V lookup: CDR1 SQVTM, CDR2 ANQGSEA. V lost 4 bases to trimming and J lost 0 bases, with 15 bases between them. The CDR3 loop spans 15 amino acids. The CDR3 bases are TGCAGCGTTGTCGAATGGGGGGTCGTGAACACTGAAGCTTTCTTT. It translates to CSVVEWGVVNTEAFF.

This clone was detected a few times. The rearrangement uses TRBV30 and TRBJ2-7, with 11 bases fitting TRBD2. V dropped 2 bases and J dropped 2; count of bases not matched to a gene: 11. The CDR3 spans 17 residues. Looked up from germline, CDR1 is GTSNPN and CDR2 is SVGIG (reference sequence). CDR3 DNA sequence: TGTGCCTGGAGTCCTTTTAGCGGGAGGGCCCTAACCTACGAGCAGTACTTC. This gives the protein CAWSPFSGRALTYEQYF.

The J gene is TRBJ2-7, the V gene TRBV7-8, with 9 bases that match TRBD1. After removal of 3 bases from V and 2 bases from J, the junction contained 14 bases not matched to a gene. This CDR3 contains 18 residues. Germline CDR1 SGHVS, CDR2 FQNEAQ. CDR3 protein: CASSFLRTRTGVAYEQYF. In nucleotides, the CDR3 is TGTGCCAGCAGCTTCCTGAGAACAAGGACAGGGGTAGCCTACGAGCAGTACTTC.

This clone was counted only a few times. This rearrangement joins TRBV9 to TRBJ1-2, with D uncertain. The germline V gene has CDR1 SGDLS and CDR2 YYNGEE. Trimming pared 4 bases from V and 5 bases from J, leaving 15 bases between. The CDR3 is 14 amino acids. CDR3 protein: CASSPRFGVYGYTF. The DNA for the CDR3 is TGTGCCAGCAGCCCTCGATTTGGAGTATATGGCTACACCTTC.

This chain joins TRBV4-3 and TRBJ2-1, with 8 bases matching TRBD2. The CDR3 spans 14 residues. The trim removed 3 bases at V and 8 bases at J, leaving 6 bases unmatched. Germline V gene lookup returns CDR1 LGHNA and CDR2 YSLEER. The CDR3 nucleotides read TGCGCCAGCAGCCAGTCGGGACTAGTCCATGAGCAGTTCTTC. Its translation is CASSQSGLVHEQFF.

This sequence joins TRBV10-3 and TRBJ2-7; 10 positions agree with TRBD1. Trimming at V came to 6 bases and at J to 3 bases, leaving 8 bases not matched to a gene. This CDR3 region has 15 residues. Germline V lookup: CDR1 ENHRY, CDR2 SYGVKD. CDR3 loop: CAISKRDRGGYEQYF. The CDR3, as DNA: TGTGCCATCAGCAAACGGGACAGGGGAGGCTACGAGCAGTACTTC.

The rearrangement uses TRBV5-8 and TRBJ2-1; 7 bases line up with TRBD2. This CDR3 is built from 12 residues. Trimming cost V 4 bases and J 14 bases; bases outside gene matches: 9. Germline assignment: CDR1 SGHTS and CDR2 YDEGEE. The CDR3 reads CASSIGEGREFF. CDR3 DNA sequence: TGTGCCAGCAGCATTGGAGAGGGGAGGGAGTTCTTC.

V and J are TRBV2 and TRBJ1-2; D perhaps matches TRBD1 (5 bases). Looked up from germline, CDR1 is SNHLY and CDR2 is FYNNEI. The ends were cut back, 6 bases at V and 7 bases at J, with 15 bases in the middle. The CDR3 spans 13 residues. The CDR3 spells CASRAWGVAGYTF. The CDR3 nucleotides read TGTGCCAGCAGGGCGTGGGGGGTTGCTGGCTACACCTTC.

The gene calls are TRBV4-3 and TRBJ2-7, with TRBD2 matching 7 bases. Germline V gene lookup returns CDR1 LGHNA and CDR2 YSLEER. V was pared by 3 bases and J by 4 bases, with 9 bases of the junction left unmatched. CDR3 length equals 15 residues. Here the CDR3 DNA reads TGCGCCAGCAGCCAGAGCGGCGGGAGCGAATACGAGCAGTACTTC. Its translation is CASSQSGGSEYEQYF.

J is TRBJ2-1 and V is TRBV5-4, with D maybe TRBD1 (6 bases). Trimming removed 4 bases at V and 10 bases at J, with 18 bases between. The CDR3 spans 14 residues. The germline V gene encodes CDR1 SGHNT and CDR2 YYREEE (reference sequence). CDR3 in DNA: TGTGCCAGCAGCGCCAGGGGCGTGCCCTGGGAGCAGTTCTTC. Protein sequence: CASSARGVPWEQFF.

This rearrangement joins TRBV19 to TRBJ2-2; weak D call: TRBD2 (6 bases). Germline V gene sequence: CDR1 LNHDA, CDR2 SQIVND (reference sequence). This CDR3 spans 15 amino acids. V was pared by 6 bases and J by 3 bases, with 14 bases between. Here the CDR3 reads CASRTTGTHTGELFF. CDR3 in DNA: TGTGCCAGTAGAACTACCGGGACTCACACCGGGGAGCTGTTTTTT.

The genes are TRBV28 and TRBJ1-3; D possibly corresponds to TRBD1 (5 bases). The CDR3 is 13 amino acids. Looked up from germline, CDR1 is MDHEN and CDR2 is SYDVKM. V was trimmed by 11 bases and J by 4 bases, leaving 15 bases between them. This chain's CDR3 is CACGGYFGNTIYF. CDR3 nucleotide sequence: TGTGCCTGTGGGGGGTATTTCGGAAACACCATATATTTT.